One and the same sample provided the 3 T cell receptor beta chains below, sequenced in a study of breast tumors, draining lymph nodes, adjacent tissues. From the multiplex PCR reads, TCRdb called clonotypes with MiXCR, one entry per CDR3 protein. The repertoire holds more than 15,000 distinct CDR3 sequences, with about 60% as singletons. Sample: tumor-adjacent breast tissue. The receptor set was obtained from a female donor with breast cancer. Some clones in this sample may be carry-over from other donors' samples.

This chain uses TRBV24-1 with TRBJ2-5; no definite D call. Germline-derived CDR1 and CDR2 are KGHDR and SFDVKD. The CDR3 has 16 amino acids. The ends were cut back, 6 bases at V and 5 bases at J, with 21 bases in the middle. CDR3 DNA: TGTGCCACCAGTACCCCTGGGCAGGCCCAAGGGGAGACCCAGTACTTC. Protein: CATSTPGQAQGETQYF.

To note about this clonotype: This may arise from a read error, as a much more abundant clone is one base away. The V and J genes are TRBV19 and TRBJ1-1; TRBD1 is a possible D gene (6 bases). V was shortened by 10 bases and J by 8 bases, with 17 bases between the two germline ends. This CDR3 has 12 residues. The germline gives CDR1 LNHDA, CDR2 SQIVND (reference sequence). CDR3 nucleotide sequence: TGTGCCACCCGGGGGGGCCTCGAGGAAGCTTTCTTT. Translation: CATRGGLEEAFF. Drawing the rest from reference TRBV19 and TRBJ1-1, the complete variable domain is DGGITQSPKYLFRKEGQNVTLSCEQNLNHDAMYWYRQDPGQGLRLIYYSQIVNDFQKGDIAEGYSVSREKKESFPLTVTSAQKNPTAFYLCATRGGLEEAFFGQGTRLTVV.

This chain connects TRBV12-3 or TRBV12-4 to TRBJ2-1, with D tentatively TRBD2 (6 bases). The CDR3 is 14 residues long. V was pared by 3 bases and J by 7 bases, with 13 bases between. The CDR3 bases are TGTGCCAGCAGTTTCGGGGGAGCGAGGAATGAGCAGTTCTTC. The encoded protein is CASSFGGARNEQFF.